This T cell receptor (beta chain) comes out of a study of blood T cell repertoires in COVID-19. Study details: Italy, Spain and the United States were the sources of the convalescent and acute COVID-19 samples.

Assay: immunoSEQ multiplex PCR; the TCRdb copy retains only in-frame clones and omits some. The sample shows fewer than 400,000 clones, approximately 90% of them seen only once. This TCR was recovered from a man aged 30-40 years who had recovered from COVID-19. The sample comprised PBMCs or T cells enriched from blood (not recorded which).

The CDR3 reads CASSTSEAQYF. Here the CDR3 DNA reads TGTGCCAGCAGCACCTCTGAGGCCCAGTACTTC. The rearrangement joins TRBV9 to TRBJ2-5; D is uncertain. CDR1 SGDLS and CDR2 YYNGEE come from the germline V gene. Trimming pared 4 bases from V and 9 bases from J, leaving 10 bases between. The CDR3 spans 11 residues.